The clone carrying this T cell receptor beta chain was observed a few times. The sample is drawn from a study of cytomegalovirus exposure and HLA in healthy donors. At the level of the study: Of all 400 or so donors who were genotyped, around 82% belonged to the Caucasian-associated ancestry cluster.

This CDR3 contains 14 residues. J was trimmed by 4 bases and V by 4 bases; bases with no gene match: 7. Germline V gives CDR1 SGHTS, CDR2 YDEGEE. Both 60 Vbeta primers and 13 Jbeta primers went into the PCR. Sequenced by immunoSEQ multiplex PCR; TCRdb stores in-frame clones only, minus some. The sample has around 140,000 clones, under 10% seen once. This clonotype was sampled from a woman between 40 and 50 years old in good health and CMV-seropositive. The chain recombines TRBV5-8 with TRBJ1-1; 7 nucleotides line up with TRBD1. Sample: PBMCs. This chain's CDR3 is CASSAYRGITEAFF. DNA for the CDR3: TGTGCCAGCAGCGCCTACAGGGGAATCACTGAAGCTTTCTTT.